The 3 T cell receptor beta chains below come from one sample, sequenced in a study of T-cell memory formation after mild COVID-19. TCRdb used MiXCR to reprocess the 5' RACE reads, holding one entry per CDR3 protein. The table lists roughly 150,000 distinct CDR3 sequences, approximately 14% of them singletons. Material for sequencing was PBMCs or a T cell subset sorted from them (not recorded which). These receptors all stem from an adult woman who had mild COVID-19 (a few samples of this study predate the infection). Cell type and time point are not known.

V and J are TRBV19 and TRBJ2-5, with TRBD2 matching 7 bases. The CDR3 is 18 residues long. The V gene's germline CDR1 is LNHDA and CDR2 SQIVND (reference sequence). Trimming removed 5 bases from V and 1 base from J; junction bases left unmatched: 16. CDR3 protein: CASSSRGVALSFQETQYF. The CDR3 DNA follows: TGTGCCAGTAGTTCTCGGGGGGTAGCCTTATCCTTCCAAGAGACCCAGTACTTC.

This clonotype was counted only a few times. The rearrangement joins TRBV6-2 or TRBV6-3 to TRBJ2-2; either TRBD1 or TRBD2 may supply D (5 bases each). The V gene's germline CDR1 is MNHEY and CDR2 SVGEGT. The V end was cut by 6 bases, the J end by 6 bases, with 14 bases between. There are 14 residues in the CDR3. The CDR3 DNA reads as TGTGCCAGCAGCCTAACACAGGAGGCCGGGGAGCTGTTTTTT. Its protein product is CASSLTQEAGELFF.

The chain links TRBV27 to TRBJ1-5; D may be TRBD1 (6 bases). The CDR3 runs 16 residues. Germline lookup yields CDR1 MNHEY and CDR2 SMNVEV (reference sequence). The V and J ends lost 3 bases and 1 base respectively, with 13 bases between them. This chain's CDR3 is CASSFLGQGSNQPQHF. DNA for the CDR3: TGTGCCAGCAGTTTCCTAGGGCAGGGGAGCAATCAGCCCCAGCATTTT.